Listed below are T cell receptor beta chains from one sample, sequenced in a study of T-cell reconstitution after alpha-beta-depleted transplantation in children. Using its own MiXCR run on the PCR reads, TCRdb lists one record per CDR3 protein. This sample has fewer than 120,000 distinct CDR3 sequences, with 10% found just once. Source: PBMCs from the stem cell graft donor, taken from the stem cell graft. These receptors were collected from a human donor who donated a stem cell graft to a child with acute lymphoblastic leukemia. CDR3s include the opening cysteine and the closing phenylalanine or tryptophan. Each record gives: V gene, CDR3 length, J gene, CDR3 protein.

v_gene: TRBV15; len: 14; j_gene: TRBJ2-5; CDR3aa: CATSRVRGQETQYF
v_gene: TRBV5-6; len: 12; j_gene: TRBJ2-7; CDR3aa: CASSLASYEQYF
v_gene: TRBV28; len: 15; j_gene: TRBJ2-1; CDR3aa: CASSFIGLASDEQFF
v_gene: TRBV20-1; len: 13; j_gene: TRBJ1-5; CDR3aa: CSAAPPSNQPQHF
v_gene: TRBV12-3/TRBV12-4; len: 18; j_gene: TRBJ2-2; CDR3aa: CASSFNSGGRANTGELFF
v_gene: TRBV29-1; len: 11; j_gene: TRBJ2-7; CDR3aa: CSVDDGYEQYF
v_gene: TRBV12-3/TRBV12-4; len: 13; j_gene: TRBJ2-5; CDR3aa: CASSLNGKGTQYF
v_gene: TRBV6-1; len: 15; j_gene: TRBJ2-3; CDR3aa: CASSERPGGPDTQYF
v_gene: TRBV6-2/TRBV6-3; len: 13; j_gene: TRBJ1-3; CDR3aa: CASGDNSGNTIYF
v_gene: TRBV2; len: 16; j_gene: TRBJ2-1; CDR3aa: CASSEVGGQGRNEQFF
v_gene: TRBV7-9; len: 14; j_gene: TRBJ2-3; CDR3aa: CASSLVRESDTQYF
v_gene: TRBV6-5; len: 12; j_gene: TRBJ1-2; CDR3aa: CASSYGNYGYTF
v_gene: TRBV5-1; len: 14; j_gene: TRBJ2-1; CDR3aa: CASSGGQTYNEQFF
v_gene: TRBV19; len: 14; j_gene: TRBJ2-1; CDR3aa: CASSITGVYNEQFF
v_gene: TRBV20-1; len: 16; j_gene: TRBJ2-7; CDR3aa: CSARKSGNAGPYEQYF
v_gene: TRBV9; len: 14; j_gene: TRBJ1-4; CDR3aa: CASSVGPGVGKLFF
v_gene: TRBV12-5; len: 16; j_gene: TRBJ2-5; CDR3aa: CASGLGPGTLGETQYF
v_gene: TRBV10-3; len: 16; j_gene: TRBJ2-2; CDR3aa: CAISEKDYSNTGELFF
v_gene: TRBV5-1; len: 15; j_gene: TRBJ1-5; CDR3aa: CASSPGHPENQPQHF
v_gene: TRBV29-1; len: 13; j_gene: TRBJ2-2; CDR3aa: CSVDSLSPGELFF
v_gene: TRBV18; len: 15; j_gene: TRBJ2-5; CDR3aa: CASSPPGSLGETQYF
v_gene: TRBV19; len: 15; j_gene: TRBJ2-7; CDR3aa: CASSMGTGGPYEQYF
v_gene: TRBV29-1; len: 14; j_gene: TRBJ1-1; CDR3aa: CSVGRTGRNTEAFF
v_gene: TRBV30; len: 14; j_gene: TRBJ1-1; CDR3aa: CAWKLGSGGTEAFF
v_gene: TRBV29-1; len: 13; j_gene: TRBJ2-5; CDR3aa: CSVHRGGGETQYF
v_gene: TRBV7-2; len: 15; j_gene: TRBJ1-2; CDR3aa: CASIFPGRNNYGYTF
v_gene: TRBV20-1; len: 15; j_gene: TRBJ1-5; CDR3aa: CSARAQQGLGQPQHF
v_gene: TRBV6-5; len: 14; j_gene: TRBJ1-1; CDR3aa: CASFPGTMNTEAFF
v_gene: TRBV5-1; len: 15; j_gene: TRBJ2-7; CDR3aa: CASSPGTGRTYEQYF
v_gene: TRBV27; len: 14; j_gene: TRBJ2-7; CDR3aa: CASSLIGGSYEQYF
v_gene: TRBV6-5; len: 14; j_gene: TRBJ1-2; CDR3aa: CASSYYMGRGGYTF
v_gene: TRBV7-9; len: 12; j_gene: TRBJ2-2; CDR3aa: CASSLYTGELFF
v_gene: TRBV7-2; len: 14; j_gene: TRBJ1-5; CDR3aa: CASSLSVSNQPQHF
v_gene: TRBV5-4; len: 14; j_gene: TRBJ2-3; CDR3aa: CASTAGLSVDTQYF
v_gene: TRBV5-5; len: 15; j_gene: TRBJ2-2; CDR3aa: CASSTGQGKAGELFF
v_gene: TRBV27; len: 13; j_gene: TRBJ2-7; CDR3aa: CASSLLDPYEQYF
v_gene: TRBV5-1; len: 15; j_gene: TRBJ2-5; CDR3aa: CASSLNTGATETQYF
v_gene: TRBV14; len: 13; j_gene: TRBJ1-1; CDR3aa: CASSQDRLTEAFF
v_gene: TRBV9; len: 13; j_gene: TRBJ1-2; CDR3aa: CASSSEAGGGYTF
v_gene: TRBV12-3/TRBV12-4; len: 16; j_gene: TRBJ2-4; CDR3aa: CASSLPGRLAKNIQYF